These T cell receptor beta chains were read from a single sample in a study of early stage breast cancer tumors. Generated by immunoSEQ multiplex PCR, the TCRdb table keeps only in-frame clones and is missing some. The table records about 72,000 clones, 65% to 85% of them present only once. The sequenced sample consisted of blood. The origin of the receptors is a person in their sixties with breast cancer. CDR3s include the opening cysteine and the closing phenylalanine or tryptophan. A D gene is named only where the DNA matches it firmly. Size is stated for part of the rows, as once, few or many counts, or as a class when the clone is expanded.

TRBV30,14,TRBJ1-6,.,few,CAWTPTGFRSPLHF,TGTGCCTGGACCCCGACAGGATTTCGTTCACCCCTCCACTTT
TRBV7-2,14,TRBJ2-7,.,.,CASSSVGGPYEQYF,TGTGCCAGCAGCTCCGTGGGCGGCCCCTACGAGCAGTACTTC
TRBV5-1,16,TRBJ1-1,TRBD1,.,CASSLELTGGRTEAFF,TGCGCCAGCAGCTTGGAACTTACAGGGGGCCGTACTGAAGCTTTCTTT
TRBV27,14,TRBJ2-2,.,.,CASSSGTSTGELFF,TGTGCCAGCAGTTCCGGGACTTCCACCGGGGAGCTGTTTTTT
TRBV2,13,TRBJ2-3,.,few,CASSEPPRDTQYF,TGTGCCAGCAGTGAACCACCCAGGGATACGCAGTATTTT
TRBV7-2,15,TRBJ2-2,TRBD2,.,CASSLGGRGTGELFF,TGTGCCAGCAGCTTAGGCGGGAGGGGCACCGGGGAGCTGTTTTTT
TRBV9,19,TRBJ1-3,TRBD1,once,CASSPSVGQGRRPGNTIYF,TGTGCCAGCAGCCCCTCTGTAGGACAGGGGCGCCGTCCTGGAAACACCATATATTTT
TRBV11-2,14,TRBJ2-2,TRBD1,.,CASRPDRLIGELFF,TGTGCCAGCAGACCGGACAGGCTCATCGGGGAGCTGTTTTTT
TRBV5-1,16,TRBJ2-2,.,.,CASTRELAEDAGELFF,TGCGCCAGCACCAGGGAGTTAGCGGAAGACGCCGGGGAGCTGTTTTTT
TRBV11-3,15,TRBJ2-7,TRBD1,.,CASSLGTGVSYEQYF,TGTGCCAGCAGCTTAGGGACAGGGGTTTCCTACGAGCAGTACTTC
TRBV4-1,15,TRBJ1-2,.,.,CASSQGGQLGYGYTF,TGCGCCAGCAGCCAAGGTGGACAGCTTGGCTATGGCTACACCTTC
TRBV11-2,14,TRBJ1-2,.,.,CASSLAAQRYGYTF,TGTGCCAGCAGCCTAGCGGCCCAACGCTATGGCTACACCTTC
TRBV5-1,14,TRBJ2-3,.,.,CASRTQGHPDTQYF,TGCGCCAGCAGGACTCAGGGGCACCCAGATACGCAGTATTTT
TRBV30,16,TRBJ2-1,TRBD2,once,CAWRGLRGASYNEQFF,TGTGCCTGGAGAGGTCTGCGGGGGGCCTCCTACAATGAGCAGTTCTTC
TRBV7-6,17,TRBJ1-4,.,.,CASSLGSYSTTNEKLFF,TGTGCCAGCAGCCTTGGGAGCTACAGCACAACTAATGAAAAACTGTTTTTT